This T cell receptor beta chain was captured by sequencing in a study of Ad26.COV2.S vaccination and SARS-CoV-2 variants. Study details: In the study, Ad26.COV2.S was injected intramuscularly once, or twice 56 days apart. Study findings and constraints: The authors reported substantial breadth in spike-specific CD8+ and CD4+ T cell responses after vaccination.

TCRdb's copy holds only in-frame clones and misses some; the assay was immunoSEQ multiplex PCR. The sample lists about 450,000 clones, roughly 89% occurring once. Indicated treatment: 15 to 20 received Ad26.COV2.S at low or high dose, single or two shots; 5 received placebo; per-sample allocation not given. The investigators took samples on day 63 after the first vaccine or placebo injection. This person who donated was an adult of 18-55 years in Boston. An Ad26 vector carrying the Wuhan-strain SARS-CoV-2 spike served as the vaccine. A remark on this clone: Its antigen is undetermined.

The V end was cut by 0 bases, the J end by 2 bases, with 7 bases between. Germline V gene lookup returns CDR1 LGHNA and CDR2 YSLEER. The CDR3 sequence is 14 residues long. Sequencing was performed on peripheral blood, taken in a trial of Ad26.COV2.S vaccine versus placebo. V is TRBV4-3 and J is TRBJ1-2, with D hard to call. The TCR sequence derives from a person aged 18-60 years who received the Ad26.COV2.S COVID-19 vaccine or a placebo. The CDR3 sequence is CASSQDLGNYGYTF. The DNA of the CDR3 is TGCGCCAGCAGCCAAGATTTGGGGAACTATGGCTACACCTTC.